This T cell receptor (beta chain) stems from a study of immune heterogeneity within non-small cell lung tumors. Germline values: CDR1 MNHEY, CDR2 SVGEGT. This CDR3 region has 21 residues. Trimming cost V 3 bases and J 5 bases, with 34 bases left between them. Amplifying TCR beta CDR3 involved multiplex PCR carried out with 32 V and 13 J primers. TCRdb re-analysed the multiplex PCR reads in MiXCR, keeping a single row per CDR3 protein. Counted here are under 35,000 distinct CDR3 sequences, 28% occurring once; the ten biggest clones make up 3.5% to 4.5%. Per sample, about 600 ng of bulk tumor genomic DNA was the template used. Several biopsies were spaced far apart within each primary tumor and obtained as surgery took place. Enrolled individuals presented with untreated, newly diagnosed non-small cell lung cancer and received curative surgery. Study-level findings and limits: Local T-cell clonality and local tumor mutational burden correlated moderately but significantly (R around 0.35). Recurrence of identical dominant CDR3 beta clonotypes was observed across intrapatient tumor sites, concomitant with site-unique high-frequency clones. Comparison across individual patients showed largely distinct high-frequency T-cell receptor beta clonotypes.

A few counts support this clonotype. As yet, its antigen is unknown. Sequencing was done on a sample of lung tumor tissue. The clonotype was recovered from a man between 40 and 49 years old with non-small cell lung cancer. This rearrangement joins TRBV6-2 or TRBV6-3 to TRBJ2-5; D is tentatively TRBD1 or TRBD2 (6 bases each). CDR3 sequence (DNA): TGTGCCAGCAGTTATCCTACCGAAGGGGGGCGCGGGGTCATTGTGACGGAGACCCAGTACTTC. Protein sequence: CASSYPTEGGRGVIVTETQYF.